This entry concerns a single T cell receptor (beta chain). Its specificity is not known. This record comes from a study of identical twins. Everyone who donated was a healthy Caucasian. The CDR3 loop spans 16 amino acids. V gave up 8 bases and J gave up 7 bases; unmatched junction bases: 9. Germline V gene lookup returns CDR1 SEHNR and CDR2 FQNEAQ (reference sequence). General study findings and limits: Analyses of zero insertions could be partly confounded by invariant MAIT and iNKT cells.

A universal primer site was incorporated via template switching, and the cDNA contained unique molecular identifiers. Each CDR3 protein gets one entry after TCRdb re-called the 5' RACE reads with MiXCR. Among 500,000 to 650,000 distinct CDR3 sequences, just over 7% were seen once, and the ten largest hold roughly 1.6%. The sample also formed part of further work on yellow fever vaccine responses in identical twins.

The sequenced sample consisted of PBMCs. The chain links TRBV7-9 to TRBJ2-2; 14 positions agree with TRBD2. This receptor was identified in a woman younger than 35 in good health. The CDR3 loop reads CASGGTSGSKVGELFF. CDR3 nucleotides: TGTGCCAGCGGCGGGACTAGCGGGAGTAAAGTCGGGGAGCTGTTTTTT.